The 20 T cell receptor beta chains below come from one sample, sequenced in a study of blood T cell repertoires in COVID-19. Measured with immunoSEQ multiplex PCR; TCRdb has only the in-frame clones, and not every one. Seen here are some 120,000 clones, roughly 80% observed once, and the top ten hold approximately 7.9%. The sample consisted of peripheral blood. The source is an older man with acute or convalescent COVID-19.

This clone has only a few counts. In the same sample, other DNA sequences code for this CDR3. The chain links TRBV6-5 to TRBJ2-2, with TRBD2 matching 8 bases. Germline values: CDR1 MNHEY, CDR2 SVGAGI. Losses at the gene ends were 8 bases for V and 5 bases for J; bases not matched to a gene: 10. This CDR3 spans 15 amino acids. CDR3 sequence (DNA): TGTGCCAGCTCCTCGGGGGGGGCGGGTACCGGGGAGCTGTTTTTT. This translates into CASSSGGAGTGELFF.

On this clone: One end of the junction fails to match germline, which may point to a read error. The V and J genes are TRBV11-2 and TRBJ2-3; a possible D gene is TRBD2 (6 bases). CDR1 and CDR2 from the germline V gene are SGHAT and FQNNGV. The CDR3 totals 16 residues. The CDR3 sequence is CASTLGRTPSTDTQYF. DNA of the CDR3: TGTGCCAGCACCTTAGGGAGGACCCCTAGCACAGATACGCAGTATTTT.

The chain combines TRBV4-1 with TRBJ2-3; D is undetermined. V lost 0 bases, J lost 0 bases, and 7 bases lay in between. Germline V gives CDR1 MGHRA, CDR2 YSYEKL. The CDR3 has 15 residues. In DNA form, the CDR3 reads TGCGCCAGCAGCCAAGAAACCCTAAGCACAGATACGCAGTATTTT. Amino acids: CASSQETLSTDTQYF.

The chain uses TRBV3-1 (or the pseudogene TRBV3-2) and TRBJ2-1, with TRBD2 matching 10 bases. The V gene's germline CDR1 is LGHDT and CDR2 YNNKEL (reference sequence). The CDR3 is 16 residues long. V shed 1 base, J shed 12 bases, and the junction held 12 bases outside the gene matches. The CDR3 is CASSQGAGGVSNGQFF. The CDR3 nucleotides are TGTGCCAGCAGCCAAGGAGCGGGAGGGGTCTCTAACGGGCAGTTCTTC.

The chain couples TRBV4-1 to TRBJ2-7; weak D call: TRBD1 (5 bases). The germline V and J ends were trimmed by 3 bases and 4 bases, with 16 bases remaining between them. The germline V gene has CDR1 MGHRA and CDR2 YSYEKL. There are 15 residues in the CDR3. CDR3 amino acids: CASSQVTGARYEQYF. In nucleotides, the CDR3 is TGCGCCAGCAGCCAGGTCACAGGAGCCCGATACGAGCAGTACTTC.

This sequence joins TRBV28 and TRBJ2-5; 7 nucleotides line up with TRBD1. CDR3 length: 15 amino acids. Germline-derived CDR1 and CDR2 are MDHEN and SYDVKM. J lost 1 base, V lost 7 bases, and 9 bases had no gene match. In DNA form, the CDR3 reads TGTGCCAGCACCTTGGGATCAGGGGGCCAAGAGACCCAGTACTTC. As protein: CASTLGSGGQETQYF. Looking up the rest from reference TRBV28 and TRBJ2-5 gives the full variable domain: DVKVTQSSRYLVKRTGEKVFLECVQDMDHENMFWYRQDPGLGLRLIYFSYDVKMKEKGDIPEGYSVSREKKERFSLILESASTNQTSMYLCASTLGSGGQETQYFGPGTRLLVL.

The V and J genes are TRBV30 and TRBJ2-3; the match to TRBD2 covers 14 bases. V dropped 2 bases and J dropped 5; count of bases not matched to a gene: 6. From germline, CDR1 is GTSNPN and CDR2 SVGIG (reference sequence). This CDR3 comprises 16 residues. The CDR3 DNA is TGTGCCTGGAGTAACCACGGGACTAGCGGGGGAGATACGCAGTATTTT. As protein: CAWSNHGTSGGDTQYF.

This clone was seen only once. V usage is TRBV9 and J usage is TRBJ2-2, with 12 bases that match TRBD2. J lost 4 bases, V lost 1 base, and 5 bases had no gene match. CDR3 length: 17 amino acids. Germline V gene data show CDR1 as SGDLS and CDR2 as YYNGEE. The CDR3 loop is CASSVLAGGLSTGELFF. CDR3 nucleotides: TGTGCCAGCAGCGTACTAGCGGGAGGGCTCAGCACCGGGGAGCTGTTTTTT.

The rearrangement joins TRBV28 to TRBJ2-7, with 7 nucleotides matching TRBD2. The germline gives CDR1 MDHEN, CDR2 SYDVKM. Trimming removed 5 bases from V and 4 bases from J; junction bases left unmatched: 8. The CDR3 covers 14 residues. The CDR3: CASSKTGGSYEQYF. In DNA, the CDR3 is TGTGCCAGCAGTAAGACCGGGGGGAGTTACGAGCAGTACTTC.

The chain combines TRBV28 with TRBJ2-7, with D maybe TRBD2 (7 bases). V was cut by 3 bases and J by 5 bases, with 14 bases left in between. Germline V gene lookup returns CDR1 MDHEN and CDR2 SYDVKM. The CDR3 is 14 amino acids. The CDR3 is CASSFRGALNEQYF. In DNA, the CDR3 is TGTGCCAGCAGTTTTCGGGGGGCCCTCAACGAGCAGTACTTC.

V is TRBV28 and J is TRBJ1-3; D call uncertain. Germline V gene lookup returns CDR1 MDHEN and CDR2 SYDVKM. Trimming took off 7 bases at V and 0 bases at J, with 7 bases between the two ends. This CDR3 has 13 residues. The CDR3 loop is CASITSSGNTIYF. The CDR3 region has the DNA TGTGCCAGCATTACTAGCTCTGGAAACACCATATATTTT.

The chain is built from TRBV3-1 (or the pseudogene TRBV3-2) and TRBJ1-5, with D hard to call. V was cut by 3 bases and J by 2 bases, with 11 bases left in between. CDR1 and CDR2 from the germline V gene are LGHDT and YNNKEL (reference sequence). The CDR3 runs to 15 residues. The DNA of the CDR3 is TGTGCCAGCAGCCAGGGAGGGCATCGCAATCAGCCCCAGCATTTT. The encoded protein is CASSQGGHRNQPQHF.

The V gene is TRBV5-1, the J gene TRBJ2-1; the match to TRBD2 covers 11 bases. This CDR3 is built from 15 residues. The germline V gene encodes CDR1 SGHRS and CDR2 YFSETQ. J was trimmed by 8 bases and V by 2 bases; bases with no gene match: 6. In DNA form, the CDR3 reads TGCGCCAGCAGCTTAAGGACTAGCGGGTTTGATGAGCAGTTCTTC. It yields the protein CASSLRTSGFDEQFF.

The rearrangement links TRBV10-3 to TRBJ1-5, with D perhaps TRBD1 (6 bases). The CDR3 totals 15 residues. CDR1 ENHRY and CDR2 SYGVKD come from the germline V gene. With 0 bases removed from V and 3 bases from J, the gap between germline ends came to 9 bases. As DNA, the CDR3 is TGTGCCATCAGTGAGTCGGGACATAACAATCAGCCCCAGCATTTT. It is translated as CAISESGHNNQPQHF.

The chain employs TRBV28 and TRBJ1-5; 7 nucleotides agree with TRBD1. Looked up from germline, CDR1 is MDHEN and CDR2 is SYDVKM. The V segment lost 6 bases and the J segment 6 bases; nucleotides outside the gene matches: 5. CDR3 length equals 13 residues. For the CDR3, the DNA is TGTGCCAGCAGGGAGGGGGCCGGTCAGCCCCAGCATTTT. Amino acid sequence: CASREGAGQPQHF.

This clone occurred a few times. The chain couples TRBV30 to TRBJ1-2; 9 nucleotides line up with TRBD1. V was clipped by 7 bases and J by 4 bases; unmatched bases: 4. The CDR3 has 12 amino acids. Germline CDR1 is GTSNPN and CDR2 is SVGIG (reference sequence). The CDR3 loop is CASTDRGYGYTF. For the CDR3, the DNA is TGTGCCTCTACGGACAGGGGCTATGGCTACACCTTC. The full variable domain, its missing parts supplied by reference TRBV30 and TRBJ1-2, is SQTIHQWPATLVQPVGSPLSLECTVEGTSNPNLYWYRQAAGRGLQLLFYSVGIGQISSEVPQNLSASRPQDRQFILSSKKLLLSDSGFYLCASTDRGYGYTFGSGTRLTVV.

The chain carries TRBV19 and TRBJ2-5; the D gene is possibly TRBD1 (6 bases). Trimming left V 3 bases short and J 5 bases short, with 19 bases between. This CDR3 has 16 amino acids. The germline V gene encodes CDR1 LNHDA and CDR2 SQIVND (reference sequence). Here the CDR3 reads CASSIAAARGRETQYF. The CDR3 nucleotides read TGTGCCAGTAGTATTGCCGCAGCCAGGGGAAGGGAGACCCAGTACTTC.

This sequence joins TRBV1 and TRBJ1-3; TRBD1, the D gene given by the table, was not confirmed from the DNA. TRBV1 constitutes a pseudogene. The CDR3 extends over 17 amino acids. The chain's CDR3 is CTSSHEYTGGTGNTIYF. The CDR3 nucleotides are TGCACCAGCAGCCATGAATATACAGGGGGCACTGGAAACACCATATATTTT.

This rearrangement joins TRBV9 to TRBJ2-3; 9 bases align to TRBD2. The CDR3 runs 14 residues. The trim removed 0 bases at V and 14 bases at J, leaving 10 bases unmatched. From germline, CDR1 is SGDLS and CDR2 YYNGEE. DNA for the CDR3: TGTGCCAGCAGCGTAGAGGGAATAGCGGGGGTGAGGTATTTT. It encodes CASSVEGIAGVRYF.

The V gene is TRBV6-5, the J gene TRBJ1-4, with 7 bases aligning to TRBD1. CDR1 is MNHEY and CDR2 is SVGAGI in the germline V gene. V was clipped by 4 bases and J by 8 bases; unmatched bases: 7. The length of the CDR3 is 14 residues. The CDR3 nucleotides are TGTGCCAGCAGTTCGGGACAGATCAGGGAAAAACTGTTTTTT. This codes for CASSSGQIREKLFF.